The 26 T cell receptor beta chains below were found in one sample sequenced in a study of cytomegalovirus exposure and HLA in healthy donors. Vbeta (60) and Jbeta (13) primers were used in the PCR. Some clones are missing from TCRdb's copy, which holds only in-frame ones; the method was immunoSEQ multiplex PCR. Its table lists 100,000 to 150,000 clones. The sequencing input was PBMCs. The receptor set was obtained from a man in his late teens or twenties in good health and CMV-seronegative.

Written as DNA, the CDR3 is TGTGCCTGGAGGGGACAGTACGAGCAGTACTTC. Translated: CAWRGQYEQYF. V usage is TRBV30 and J usage is TRBJ2-7, with 7 positions matching TRBD1. Germline V gives CDR1 GTSNPN, CDR2 SVGIG (reference sequence). This CDR3 has 11 residues. V gave up 3 bases and J gave up 4 bases; unmatched junction bases: 0.

The chain carries TRBV5-6 and TRBJ2-3, with a weak D call TRBD1 (6 bases). This CDR3 comprises 14 residues. Germline CDR1 reads SGHDT; CDR2 reads YYEEEE. Trimming removed 2 bases from V and 5 bases from J, with 12 bases in between. This chain's CDR3 is CASSFFDRLDTQYF. As DNA, the CDR3 is TGTGCCAGCAGCTTCTTTGACAGGTTAGATACGCAGTATTTT.

The chain uses TRBV7-2 and TRBJ2-5; D gene ambiguous. Looked up from germline, CDR1 is SGHTA and CDR2 is FQGNSA. The CDR3 is 15 residues long. The V end lost 5 bases, the J end lost 7 bases, and 20 bases lay between the germline ends. The CDR3 DNA follows: TGTGCCAGCAGCCGTATACGAGCTGCGGAAGGGACCCAGTACTTC. Amino acid sequence: CASSRIRAAEGTQYF.

The rearrangement joins TRBV5-6 to TRBJ2-3; 8 bases agree with TRBD1. With V trimmed by 4 bases and J by 1 base, 5 bases remained unmatched. From germline, CDR1 is SGHDT and CDR2 YYEEEE. CDR3 length: 15 residues. The CDR3 here is CASSTRGQGTDTQYF. In DNA form, the CDR3 reads TGTGCCAGCAGCACCAGGGGGCAAGGCACAGATACGCAGTATTTT. Using reference TRBV5-6 and TRBJ2-3 for the parts outside the CDR3, the full variable domain is DAGVTQSPTHLIKTRGQQVTLRCSPKSGHDTVSWYQQALGQGPQFIFQYYEEEERQRGNFPDRFSGHQFPNYSSELNVNALLLGDSALYLCASSTRGQGTDTQYFGPGTRLTVL.

The V call is TRBV5-1, the J call TRBJ1-1; TRBD1 matches at 9 bases. J was trimmed by 4 bases and V by 3 bases; bases with no gene match: 4. Germline CDR1 and CDR2: SGHRS and YFSETQ. This CDR3 has 14 amino acids. This CDR3 reads CASSSGQGTTEAFF. DNA for the CDR3: TGCGCCAGCAGCTCGGGACAGGGTACCACTGAAGCTTTCTTT.

The chain is built from TRBV9 and TRBJ2-1; D is possibly TRBD2 (5 bases). Trimming pared 2 bases from V and 6 bases from J, leaving 18 bases between. Germline CDR1 SGDLS, CDR2 YYNGEE. The CDR3 has 16 amino acids. DNA for the CDR3: TGTGCCAGCAGCGTCCCCCCTAAAGGGAGCTTCAATGAGCAGTTCTTC. Protein product: CASSVPPKGSFNEQFF.

The chain has TRBV13 and TRBJ2-5, with D perhaps TRBD2 (6 bases). There are 15 residues in the CDR3. V was shortened by 5 bases and J by 1 base, with 14 bases between the two germline ends. In germline, CDR1 is PRHDT, CDR2 FYEKMQ (reference sequence). The CDR3 sequence: CASSRAGSLQETQYF. In DNA form, the CDR3 reads TGTGCCAGCAGCCGAGCCGGGAGCCTCCAAGAGACCCAGTACTTC.

The chain employs TRBV19 and TRBJ1-4, with D unclear. CDR3 length: 16 amino acids. Germline assignment: CDR1 LNHDA and CDR2 SQIVND (reference sequence). Trimming cost V 3 bases and J 0 bases, with 11 bases left between them. The CDR3 DNA reads as TGTGCCAGTAGTATCTGGGCAGTTGCAACTAATGAAAAACTGTTTTTT. This sequence encodes CASSIWAVATNEKLFF.

The CDR3 is CAWTKESSGSPEQFF. The CDR3 DNA follows: TGTGCCTGGACAAAAGAGAGTAGCGGGAGCCCCGAGCAGTTCTTC. The genes are TRBV30 and TRBJ2-1; 9 bases fit TRBD2. Germline trimming cut 4 bases from V and 10 bases from J; bases unmatched to any gene: 14. This CDR3 is 15 amino acids long. Germline V CDR1 and CDR2: GTSNPN, SVGIG (reference sequence).

The chain combines TRBV4-2 with TRBJ1-2, with D possibly matching TRBD1 (6 bases). The CDR3 extends over 15 amino acids. Trimming took off 5 bases at V and 3 bases at J, with 16 bases between the two ends. Per germline, CDR1 LGHNA and CDR2 YNFKEQ. The CDR3 spells CASSARDIEDYGYTF. CDR3 nucleotide sequence: TGTGCCAGCAGCGCCCGGGACATCGAAGACTATGGCTACACCTTC.

V is TRBV9 and J is TRBJ1-5, with 11 bases aligning to TRBD1. There are 16 residues in the CDR3. The ends lost 3 bases at V and 4 bases at J; junction bases unmatched: 6. The germline V gene has CDR1 SGDLS and CDR2 YYNGEE. In DNA form, the CDR3 reads TGTGCCAGCAGCGCGGGAGGGACAGGGGGTAATCAGCCCCAGCATTTT. It codes for CASSAGGTGGNQPQHF.

The gene calls are TRBV7-9 and TRBJ1-4; 10 positions agree with TRBD1. V was clipped by 1 base and J by 0 bases; unmatched bases: 2. CDR3 length: 17 residues. Per germline, CDR1 SEHNR and CDR2 FQNEAQ (reference sequence). The CDR3 reads CASSLGQGAATNEKLFF. CDR3 nucleotide sequence: TGTGCCAGCAGCTTAGGACAGGGGGCAGCAACTAATGAAAAACTGTTTTTT.

This chain uses TRBV6-5 with TRBJ2-2; D possibly corresponds to TRBD2 (5 bases). The CDR3 runs to 15 residues. V gave up 3 bases and J gave up 0 bases, with 8 bases separating them. The germline gives CDR1 MNHEY, CDR2 SVGAGI. The CDR3 nucleotides read TGTGCCAGCAGTTATTGGACTTCGAACACCGGGGAGCTGTTTTTT. Protein sequence: CASSYWTSNTGELFF.

The V and J genes are TRBV30 and TRBJ1-2; no firm D call. V was trimmed by 0 bases and J by 8 bases, leaving 13 bases between them. CDR1 and CDR2 (germline): GTSNPN, SVGIG (reference sequence). This CDR3 contains 13 residues. CDR3 amino acids: CAWSVIGICGYTF. DNA of the CDR3: TGTGCCTGGAGTGTAATCGGGATCTGCGGCTACACCTTC.

The V gene is TRBV11-3, the J gene TRBJ2-7; D perhaps matches TRBD2 (6 bases). V lost 5 bases to trimming and J lost 7 bases, with 21 bases between them. Germline V gene lookup returns CDR1 SGHNT and CDR2 YENEEA. The CDR3 has 15 amino acids. CDR3 sequence: CASSPRDSLIEEQYF. CDR3 nucleotides: TGTGCCAGCAGCCCACGGGACTCGCTGATAGAGGAGCAGTACTTC. Based on the CDR3 plus reference TRBV11-3 and TRBJ2-7, the full variable domain is EAGVVQSPRYKIIEKKQPVAFWCNPISGHNTLYWYLQNLGQGPELLIRYENEEAVDDSQLPKDRFSAERLKGVDSTLKIQPAELGDSAVYLCASSPRDSLIEEQYFGPGTRLTVT.

The CDR3 DNA reads as TGTGCCAGCCACCGGGACAGCGATTCACCCCTCCACTTT. Translated, it gives CASHRDSDSPLHF. The chain combines TRBV6-1 with TRBJ1-6; TRBD1 agrees at 7 bases. V lost 8 bases to trimming and J lost 8 bases; unmatched junction nucleotides: 6. This CDR3 region has 13 residues. The germline CDR1 and CDR2 sequences are MNHNS and SASEGT.

This chain joins TRBV5-1 and TRBJ2-7, with 8 nucleotides matching TRBD2. This CDR3 has 18 amino acids. The germline V gene encodes CDR1 SGHRS and CDR2 YFSETQ. The junction had 16 bases not matched to a gene; V was cut back by 0 bases and J by 5 bases. This chain's CDR3 is CASSLGGGRGVGFDEQYF. The CDR3 DNA reads TGCGCCAGCAGCTTGGGCGGGGGGCGCGGTGTGGGGTTTGACGAGCAGTACTTC. The whole variable domain, filled in from reference TRBV5-1 and TRBJ2-7, reads KAGVTQTPRYLIKTRGQQVTLSCSPISGHRSVSWYQQTPGQGLQFLFEYFSETQRNKGNFPGRFSGRQFSNSRSEMNVSTLELGDSALYLCASSLGGGRGVGFDEQYFGPGTRLTVT.

The gene calls are TRBV6-1 and TRBJ1-1, with 7 positions matching TRBD1. V shed 10 bases, J shed 5 bases, and the junction held 7 bases outside the gene matches. CDR1 and CDR2 (germline): MNHNS, SASEGT. The CDR3 is 12 residues long. The CDR3 is CATGQQITEAFF. DNA of the CDR3: TGTGCCACGGGACAGCAGATAACTGAAGCTTTCTTT.

This sequence joins TRBV7-9 and TRBJ2-4, with TRBD1 as a possible D gene (6 bases). The germline V and J ends were trimmed by 5 bases and 4 bases, with 15 bases remaining between them. There are 15 residues in the CDR3. Germline CDR1 SEHNR, CDR2 FQNEAQ (reference sequence). The CDR3 reads CASSTTGSTKNIQYF. Here the CDR3 DNA reads TGTGCCAGCAGCACCACAGGGAGTACAAAAAACATTCAGTACTTC.

CDR3 nucleotide sequence: TGTGCCAGCAGCCAACAAGTGTCGACAGCGAACACCGGGGAGCTGTTTTTT. This sequence encodes CASSQQVSTANTGELFF. The chain is built from TRBV4-2 and TRBJ2-2, with D tentatively TRBD1 (5 bases). The V end lost 2 bases, the J end lost 0 bases, and 13 bases lay between the germline ends. The CDR3 length is 17 residues. CDR1 is LGHNA, CDR2 YNFKEQ, per germline.

The chain is built from TRBV7-9 and TRBJ2-7; 8 bases map to TRBD2. The CDR3 is 15 residues long. Looked up from germline, CDR1 is SEHNR and CDR2 is FQNEAQ (reference sequence). The ends lost 4 bases at V and 3 bases at J; junction bases unmatched: 8. This chain's CDR3 is CASSSKAGAFYEQYF. The CDR3 DNA follows: TGTGCCAGCAGCTCAAAAGCGGGGGCCTTCTACGAGCAGTACTTC.

The gene calls are TRBV30 and TRBJ2-3; D may be TRBD2 (6 bases). V shed 1 base and J shed 2 bases, with 7 bases lying between them. Per the germline V gene, CDR1 is GTSNPN and CDR2 is SVGIG (reference sequence). The CDR3 is 13 residues long. The CDR3 spells CAWSGGDTDTQYF. CDR3 nucleotide sequence: TGTGCCTGGAGTGGGGGGGACACAGATACGCAGTATTTT.

The chain combines TRBV7-9 with TRBJ1-1, with 7 bases that match TRBD1. CDR1 is SEHNR and CDR2 is FQNEAQ in the germline V gene (reference sequence). This CDR3 comprises 14 residues. J gave up 5 bases and V 1 base, and 4 bases lay outside the gene matches. CDR3 nucleotide sequence: TGTGCCAGCAGCTTAGACAGGGGAAGTACTGAAGCTTTCTTT. It codes for CASSLDRGSTEAFF.

The V gene is TRBV2, the J gene TRBJ2-1, with 7 bases lining up with TRBD2. With 6 bases clipped from V and 7 bases from J, the junction kept 0 bases outside the gene matches. The CDR3 has 11 amino acids. Germline loops: CDR1 SNHLY, CDR2 FYNNEI. CDR3 in DNA: TGTGCCAGCAGGCGGGAGAATGAGCAGTTCTTC. Its protein product is CASRRENEQFF.

The chain links TRBV18 to TRBJ2-3, with 7 bases matching TRBD2. J was trimmed by 5 bases and V by 2 bases; bases with no gene match: 7. Looked up from germline, CDR1 is KGHSH and CDR2 is LQKENI. The length of the CDR3 is 15 residues. The CDR3: CASSPLRELRDTQYF. DNA for the CDR3: TGTGCCAGCTCACCATTGCGGGAGTTGCGAGATACGCAGTATTTT.

The J gene is TRBJ1-5, the V gene TRBV5-6, with D possibly TRBD1 on 6 matching bases. V was trimmed by 1 base and J by 5 bases, leaving 13 bases between them. In germline, CDR1 is SGHDT, CDR2 YYEEEE. The CDR3 loop spans 15 amino acids. CDR3 bases: TGTGCCAGCAGCTTGTTTTTACAGGGATATCAGCCCCAGCATTTT. It codes for CASSLFLQGYQPQHF.